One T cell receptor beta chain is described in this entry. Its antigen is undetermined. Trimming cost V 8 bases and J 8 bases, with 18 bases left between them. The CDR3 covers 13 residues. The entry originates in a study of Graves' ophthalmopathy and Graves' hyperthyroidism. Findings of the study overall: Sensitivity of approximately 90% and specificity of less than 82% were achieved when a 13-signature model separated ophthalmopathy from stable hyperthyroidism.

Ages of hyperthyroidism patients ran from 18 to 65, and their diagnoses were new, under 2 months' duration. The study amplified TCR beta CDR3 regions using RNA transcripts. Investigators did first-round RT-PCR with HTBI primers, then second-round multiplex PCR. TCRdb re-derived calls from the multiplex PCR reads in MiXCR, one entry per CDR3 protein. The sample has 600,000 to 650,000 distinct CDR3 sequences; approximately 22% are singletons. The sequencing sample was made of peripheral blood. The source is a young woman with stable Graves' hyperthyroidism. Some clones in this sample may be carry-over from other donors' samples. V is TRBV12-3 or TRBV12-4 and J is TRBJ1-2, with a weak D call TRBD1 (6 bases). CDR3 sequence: CASGGGAPGGYTF. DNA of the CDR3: TGTGCCAGCGGCGGGGGGGCGCCTGGGGGCTACACCTTC.